The rows below give T cell receptor beta chains drawn from one sample of a study of cytotoxic CD8 clonotypes in ibrutinib-treated CLL. Using immunoSEQ multiplex PCR, the repertoire was profiled, and TCRdb retains in-frame clones only, with some absent. The sample contains 200,000 to 250,000 clones, 70% of which appear only once. Specimen: PBMCs, collected after 24 months of ibrutinib treatment. The receptors here all came from a human donor with chronic lymphocytic leukemia. CDR3s include the opening cysteine and the closing phenylalanine or tryptophan. Fields, in order: J gene, V gene, CDR3 protein.

>TRBJ2-3|TRBV7-9
CATRLGGRAVIWGDTQYF
>TRBJ1-1|TRBV5-4
CASSPAQYAEAFF
>TRBJ2-7|TRBV4-2
CASSPDNVRVPYEQYF
>TRBJ2-1|TRBV4-1
CASSHGAGSNEQFF
>TRBJ2-1|TRBV7-2
CASSLRAGGNNEQFF
>TRBJ2-2|TRBV5-1
CASSPQGTGELFF
>TRBJ2-1|TRBV29-1
CSVEMRDNEQFF
>TRBJ2-1|TRBV28
CASSPIGREQFF
>TRBJ2-7|TRBV11-1
CASSSPGDSTYEQYF
>TRBJ2-3|TRBV30
CAWSGSVLSTDTQYF
>TRBJ1-5|TRBV18
CASSPERLNQPQHF
>TRBJ1-5|TRBV7-8
CASSWGGTGLNQPQHF
>TRBJ2-7|TRBV18
CASSPTHGTSYEQYF
>TRBJ1-5|TRBV11-2
CASSPKTGPQPQHF
>TRBJ2-4|TRBV29-1
CSVAWGDLAKNIQYF
>TRBJ1-4|TRBV4-1
CASSHEGDGMGKLFF
>TRBJ1-2|TRBV15
CATSRGGTENYGYTF
>TRBJ1-2|TRBV4-3
CASSQGLGFGYTF
>TRBJ2-2|TRBV30
CAWSGLNTGELFF
>TRBJ2-7|TRBV5-4
CASMGPSYEQYF
>TRBJ2-2|TRBV7-6
CASSIRTVNTGELFF
>TRBJ2-2|TRBV9
CASSVEWRTPRELFF
>TRBJ1-5|TRBV7-2
CASSLSGTGHQPQHF
>TRBJ1-5|TRBV10-3
CAISEYPGTGDNQPQHF
>TRBJ2-3|TRBV6-5
CASSYSTGGVTDTQYF
>TRBJ1-2|TRBV28
CASRTQVYGYTF
>TRBJ2-7|TRBV10-2
CASSEPLNLNRGPNYEQYF
>TRBJ1-1|TRBV7-9
CASKRTPRHTEAFF